Below, 22 T cell receptor beta chains from the same sample are listed, as sequenced in a study of spatial heterogeneity in lung cancer. TCRdb called the 5' RACE reads again in MiXCR, with one record for every CDR3 protein. The sample includes 30,000 to 35,000 distinct CDR3 sequences, about 9.4% of them seen just once. Indicated time point: blood at routine non-recurrence follow-up after resection. The material was PBMCs, obtained at follow-up. All receptors derive from a female donor with early-stage non-small cell lung cancer.

This clonotype was seen ten or more times. V usage is TRBV7-9 and J usage is TRBJ2-6; 7 positions match TRBD1. The CDR3 is made up of 15 amino acids. CDR1 is SEHNR, CDR2 FQNEAQ, per germline (reference sequence). V dropped 5 bases and J dropped 2; count of bases not matched to a gene: 3. CDR3 residues: CASSHDRAGANVLTF. The DNA for the CDR3 is TGTGCCAGCAGCCACGACAGGGCTGGGGCCAACGTCCTGACTTTC.

In its sample, this clonotype was seen many times. This chain links TRBV2 with TRBJ1-4, with 10 bases fitting TRBD1. Germline-derived CDR1 and CDR2 are SNHLY and FYNNEI. Trimming removed 5 bases from V and 4 bases from J; junction bases left unmatched: 7. The CDR3 consists of 16 residues. Here the CDR3 DNA reads TGTGCCAGCAGTCCGGGACAGGGGCCCCTTAATGAAAAACTGTTTTTT. Protein product: CASSPGQGPLNEKLFF.

This clonotype has a count of ten or more. This CDR3 is CASSQEPGPFNRDTEAFF. DNA of the CDR3: TGCGCCAGCAGCCAAGAACCGGGGCCCTTTAACCGGGACACTGAAGCTTTCTTT. The chain links TRBV4-1 to TRBJ1-1, with TRBD1 as a possible D gene (5 bases). The CDR3 consists of 18 residues. Germline CDR1 reads MGHRA; CDR2 reads YSYEKL. Trimming removed 0 bases at V and 3 bases at J, with 20 bases between.

This clonotype turned up a few times. V usage is TRBV4-1 and J usage is TRBJ2-3; D gene unclear. This CDR3 is 13 amino acids long. CDR1 is MGHRA and CDR2 is YSYEKL in the germline V gene. The ends were cut back, 1 base at V and 3 bases at J, with 5 bases in the middle. In nucleotides, the CDR3 is TGCGCCAGCAGCCAAGTGGGGACAGATACGCAGTATTTT. Translating it yields CASSQVGTDTQYF.

In DNA, the CDR3 is TGCAGCGTTGAAGAGGTCGACTACAATGAGCAGTTCTTC. It encodes CSVEEVDYNEQFF. V gene TRBV29-1 combines with J gene TRBJ2-1, with D hard to call. CDR1 SQVTM and CDR2 ANQGSEA come from the germline V gene. Trimming left V 0 bases short and J 3 bases short, with 6 bases between. The CDR3 runs to 13 residues.

This clonotype showed up many times. The chain is built from TRBV11-2 and TRBJ2-3, with TRBD2 as a possible D gene (6 bases). This CDR3 region has 15 residues. Germline values: CDR1 SGHAT, CDR2 FQNNGV. Deletions cut 6 bases from V and 6 bases from J, with 19 bases between. The CDR3 coding sequence is TGTGCCAGCAGATCTTTGCGGACTAAGGGCGATACGCAGTATTTT. It codes for CASRSLRTKGDTQYF.

At least ten counts were recorded for this clonotype. The chain recombines TRBV5-1 with TRBJ2-1, with D unresolved. V lost 1 base and J 4 bases, leaving 12 bases between the germline ends. The CDR3 is made up of 15 amino acids. Germline values: CDR1 SGHRS, CDR2 YFSETQ. CDR3 amino acids: CASSLSLQKYNEQFF. CDR3 in DNA: TGCGCCAGCAGCTTGAGTTTACAGAAATACAATGAGCAGTTCTTC.

The chain's CDR3 is CASSLPAGSYNEQFF. The DNA for the CDR3 is TGCGCCAGCAGCTTACCGGCAGGGTCCTACAATGAGCAGTTCTTC. The V gene is TRBV5-1, the J gene TRBJ2-1, with TRBD1 as a possible D gene (5 bases). The CDR3 totals 15 residues. Germline assignment: CDR1 SGHRS and CDR2 YFSETQ. Trimming left V 2 bases short and J 1 base short, with 10 bases between. Using reference TRBV5-1 and TRBJ2-1 for the parts outside the CDR3, the full variable domain is KAGVTQTPRYLIKTRGQQVTLSCSPISGHRSVSWYQQTPGQGLQFLFEYFSETQRNKGNFPGRFSGRQFSNSRSEMNVSTLELGDSALYLCASSLPAGSYNEQFFGPGTRLTVL.

In its sample, this clonotype was seen many times. The J gene is TRBJ2-7, the V gene TRBV2, with D possibly being TRBD2 (5 bases). The germline CDR1 and CDR2 sequences are SNHLY and FYNNEI. Trimming left V 4 bases short and J 4 bases short, with 5 bases between. The CDR3 covers 11 residues. The CDR3 nucleotides are TGTGCCAGCAGTGGGGAGTACGAGCAGTACTTC. Its translation is CASSGEYEQYF.

There are a few counts of this clonotype. This sequence joins TRBV7-9 and TRBJ1-5; a weak D match, TRBD1 (5 bases). V lost 2 bases and J lost 4, with 24 bases in between. The CDR3 consists of 19 residues. Germline values: CDR1 SEHNR, CDR2 FQNEAQ (reference sequence). CDR3 loop: CASSLSHTSSGSPNQPQHF. CDR3 bases: TGTGCCAGCAGCTTAAGCCACACGTCTTCAGGGAGCCCTAATCAGCCCCAGCATTTT.

This clonotype has at least ten counts. The chain couples TRBV6-1 to TRBJ2-3; D is unresolved. The V and J ends lost 1 base and 5 bases respectively, with 4 bases between them. Per germline, CDR1 MNHNS and CDR2 SASEGT. CDR3 length equals 12 residues. As DNA, the CDR3 is TGTGCCAGCAGTGAAGATCTAGATACGCAGTATTTT. Protein: CASSEDLDTQYF.

This clonotype has a count of ten or more. V usage is TRBV5-6 and J usage is TRBJ2-2, with D perhaps TRBD2 (5 bases). Germline CDR1 and CDR2: SGHDT and YYEEEE. The V end was cut by 1 base, the J end by 5 bases, with 15 bases between. The CDR3 is 16 amino acids. The DNA for the CDR3 is TGTGCCAGCAGCTTGTTTTCTAAACTAGGTACCGGGGAGCTGTTTTTT. Protein product: CASSLFSKLGTGELFF.

The chain recombines TRBV3-1 with TRBJ2-7, with 7 bases fitting TRBD2. V lost 5 bases, J lost 3 bases, and 7 bases stayed unmatched. The germline V gene has CDR1 LGHDT and CDR2 YNNKEL (reference sequence). The CDR3 sequence is 14 residues long. The CDR3 sequence is CASSSRLALYEQYF. CDR3 sequence (DNA): TGTGCCAGCAGCTCCCGACTAGCCCTCTACGAGCAGTACTTC.

This clonotype was seen ten or more times. The genes are TRBV7-2 and TRBJ1-5; 7 nucleotides line up with TRBD1. The CDR3 is made up of 15 amino acids. With V trimmed by 6 bases and J by 2 bases, 7 bases remained unmatched. Germline V gene data show CDR1 as SGHTA and CDR2 as FQGNSA. The CDR3 reads CASSRTGRGNQPQHF. The CDR3 DNA reads TGTGCCAGCAGTCGGACAGGCCGGGGCAATCAGCCCCAGCATTTT.

This clonotype was detected only a few times. The chain recombines TRBV7-9 with TRBJ1-2; D possibly corresponds to TRBD1 (6 bases). This CDR3 is 13 amino acids long. CDR1 is SEHNR, CDR2 FQNEAQ, per germline (reference sequence). Deletions cut 1 base from V and 4 bases from J, with 7 bases between. The CDR3 coding sequence is TGTGCCAGCAGCTTAGGACAGGTCTATGGCTACACCTTC. Residues: CASSLGQVYGYTF.

The table lists this clonotype with many counts. The chain uses TRBV2 and TRBJ2-3; D is tentatively TRBD1 or TRBD2 (5 bases each). The length of the CDR3 is 15 residues. Germline values: CDR1 SNHLY, CDR2 FYNNEI. The germline V and J ends were trimmed by 4 bases and 1 base, with 12 bases remaining between them. Written as DNA, the CDR3 is TGTGCCAGCAGTGGGGACGCCGGTGGCACAGATACGCAGTATTTT. Translating it yields CASSGDAGGTDTQYF. The variable domain in full, completed from reference TRBV2 and TRBJ2-3, reads EPEVTQTPSHQVTQMGQEVILRCVPISNHLYFYWYRQILGQKVEFLVSFYNNEISEKSEIFDDQFSVERPDGSNFTLKIRSTKLEDSAMYFCASSGDAGGTDTQYFGPGTRLTVL.

This chain connects TRBV20-1 to TRBJ2-2; 11 bases map to TRBD1. The V and J ends lost 6 bases and 1 base, in that order; junction bases with no gene match: 13. Germline CDR1 is DFQATT and CDR2 is SNEGSKA (reference sequence). This CDR3 comprises 18 residues. DNA for the CDR3: TGCAGTGCGGCCGCCGGGACAGGGGGGCCTTGGAACACCGGGGAGCTGTTTTTT. As protein: CSAAAGTGGPWNTGELFF.

This clonotype appeared a few times. This chain connects TRBV20-1 to TRBJ2-1; D may be TRBD1 (5 bases). The V end was cut by 6 bases, the J end by 6 bases, with 15 bases between. This CDR3 has 13 residues. The V gene's germline CDR1 is DFQATT and CDR2 SNEGSKA (reference sequence). This CDR3 reads CSAHEGVGNEQFF. CDR3 DNA sequence: TGCAGTGCCCACGAAGGGGTAGGCAATGAGCAGTTCTTC.

The CDR3 DNA reads as TGTGCCAGCTCACCACCGCCTCGGGGTTTCGCTTTGGCGGGAAACACCATATATTTT. Translated, it gives CASSPPPRGFALAGNTIYF. V and J are TRBV18 and TRBJ1-3; D remains ambiguous. V was clipped by 0 bases and J by 4 bases, with 22 bases between them. CDR3 length: 19 amino acids. Germline loops: CDR1 KGHSH, CDR2 LQKENI.

In its sample, this clonotype was seen a few times. This rearrangement joins TRBV7-2 to TRBJ2-5; TRBD2 matches 7 bases. CDR1 and CDR2 (germline): SGHTA, FQGNSA. This CDR3 is 14 amino acids long. The V gene end was trimmed by 3 bases and the J gene end by 0 bases; junction bases not matched to a gene: 1. CDR3 region: CASSLTSYQETQYF. In nucleotides, the CDR3 is TGTGCCAGCAGCTTGACTAGCTACCAAGAGACCCAGTACTTC.

The chain links TRBV5-1 to TRBJ2-3, with TRBD1 identical over 8 bases. Germline V lookup: CDR1 SGHRS, CDR2 YFSETQ. The V and J ends lost 8 bases and 3 bases, in that order; junction bases with no gene match: 8. The CDR3 covers 14 residues. In nucleotides, the CDR3 is TGCGCCAGTAGCAACGACAGGGGAACAGATACGCAGTATTTT. Its translation is CASSNDRGTDTQYF.

This clonotype was recorded many times. The J gene is TRBJ1-1, the V gene TRBV28; 9 bases line up with TRBD1. The CDR3 length is 17 residues. After removal of 5 bases from V and 1 base from J, the junction contained 11 bases not matched to a gene. Germline V gene data show CDR1 as MDHEN and CDR2 as SYDVKM. The CDR3 here is CASSPHRQGVGNTEAFF. In DNA, the CDR3 is TGTGCCAGCAGTCCCCATCGACAGGGGGTTGGGAACACTGAAGCTTTCTTT.